The TCR beta chain under discussion was sequenced for a study of cytomegalovirus exposure and HLA in healthy donors. 13 Jbeta primers and 60 Vbeta primers were used for the PCR. Here immunoSEQ multiplex PCR was the method, and the copy in TCRdb shows in-frame clones only, minus some. Among 100,000 to 150,000 clones listed, roughly 80% were seen once. V gave up 6 bases and J gave up 0 bases, with 10 bases separating them. Germline lookup yields CDR1 MNHNY and CDR2 SVGAGI (reference sequence). This CDR3 is 14 amino acids long. The source of this sequence is a female donor in good health and CMV-seronegative. Sequencing used PBMCs. J is TRBJ2-3 and V is TRBV6-6; D unclear. The DNA of the CDR3 is TGTGCCAGCAGGTCAAGAGATAGCACAGATACGCAGTATTTT. Its protein product is CASRSRDSTDTQYF.